The 26 T cell receptor beta chains listed next were all sequenced from one sample in a study of blood T cells in healthy people across ages. Through a sample-barcoded 5' primer and a J-beta primer mix, a second PCR was run for about 7 to 12 cycles. MiXCR was run by TCRdb on the 5' RACE reads, yielding one entry per CDR3 protein. In the table there are approximately 800,000 distinct CDR3 sequences, 62% of which are singletons. Sequencing was performed on blood. These receptors were collected from a man aged 30 to 39 in good health.

The chain combines TRBV7-2 with TRBJ2-1; D uncertain. The germline V gene has CDR1 SGHTA and CDR2 FQGNSA. The length of the CDR3 is 16 residues. V was pared by 8 bases and J by 3 bases, with 20 bases between. CDR3 DNA sequence: TGTGCCAGCTCCTCACCCGGGTCCCACCGCTACAATGAGCAGTTCTTC. This translates into CASSSPGSHRYNEQFF.

This clonotype was recorded only once. The chain employs TRBV4-3 and TRBJ2-7; maybe TRBD1 (8 bases). Germline CDR1 reads LGHNA; CDR2 reads YSLEER. The CDR3 length is 15 residues. V was clipped by 5 bases and J by 3 bases, with 17 bases between them. The CDR3 bases are TGCGCCAGCAGCTTGGGAGGGACAGGAGACTACGAGCAGTACTTC. Protein sequence: CASSLGGTGDYEQYF.

The chain is built from TRBV5-1 and TRBJ2-7; TRBD1 matches at 9 bases. CDR1 is SGHRS and CDR2 is YFSETQ in the germline V gene. Unmatched junction bases numbered 3, after V lost 2 bases and J lost 3 bases. This CDR3 comprises 14 residues. CDR3 amino acids: CASSFRDRDYEQYF. The CDR3, as DNA: TGCGCCAGCAGCTTCCGGGACAGGGACTACGAGCAGTACTTC.

This clonotype was detected a few times. The CDR3 coding sequence is TGTGCCAGCAGCTTGTCGGGACAGGGGTCAGATACGCAGTATTTT. Its translation: CASSLSGQGSDTQYF. V usage is TRBV7-9 and J usage is TRBJ2-3, with 10 nucleotides matching TRBD1. V trimming: 3 bases; J trimming: 4 bases; junction bases outside the gene matches: 4. The CDR3 runs 15 residues. The germline V gene encodes CDR1 SEHNR and CDR2 FQNEAQ (reference sequence).

The V gene is TRBV28, the J gene TRBJ2-3; possibly TRBD2 for D (6 bases). The CDR3 extends over 11 amino acids. CDR1 MDHEN and CDR2 SYDVKM come from the germline V gene. V shed 8 bases and J shed 7 bases, with 10 bases lying between them. For the CDR3, the DNA is TGTGCCAGCGCGGAGGGATATACGCAGTATTTT. It yields the protein CASAEGYTQYF.

This clonotype has ten or more counts. The chain has TRBV5-1 and TRBJ2-3; D not resolved. The ends were cut back, 0 bases at V and 3 bases at J, with 11 bases in the middle. The CDR3 consists of 15 residues. Germline V CDR1 and CDR2: SGHRS, YFSETQ. CDR3 DNA: TGCGCCAGCAGCTTGGCCCCCTTAAGGACAGATACGCAGTATTTT. It translates to CASSLAPLRTDTQYF.

There are a few counts of this clonotype. The chain uses TRBV10-3 and TRBJ2-7; D is possibly TRBD2 (5 bases). The CDR3 runs to 14 residues. Germline loops: CDR1 ENHRY, CDR2 SYGVKD. V was pared by 4 bases and J by 3 bases, with 13 bases between. The CDR3 spells CAISAGLPLYEQYF. CDR3 bases: TGTGCCATCAGTGCCGGACTTCCCCTCTACGAGCAGTACTTC.

The chain recombines TRBV20-1 with TRBJ1-5, with D perhaps TRBD1 (5 bases). Germline CDR1 DFQATT, CDR2 SNEGSKA (reference sequence). CDR3 length: 18 residues. V was pared by 3 bases and J by 5 bases, with 26 bases between. The CDR3 region has the DNA TGCAGTGCTAGGGGTAGGCTCGGACTACAGGTAGATTATCAGCCCCAGCATTTT. Its translation: CSARGRLGLQVDYQPQHF.

V usage is TRBV14 and J usage is TRBJ1-2, with 7 bases aligning to TRBD1. Germline V gene lookup returns CDR1 SGHDN and CDR2 FVKESK. CDR3 size: 15 residues. V lost 0 bases and J lost 5; bases outside the gene matches: 6. The CDR3 protein is CASSQERQGIYGYTF. The CDR3 coding sequence is TGTGCCAGCAGCCAAGAACGACAGGGTATTTATGGCTACACCTTC.

The sample holds a few counts of this clonotype. The rearrangement uses TRBV4-3 and TRBJ2-7; 8 positions agree with TRBD1. Germline CDR1 is LGHNA and CDR2 is YSLEER. J was trimmed by 2 bases and V by 1 base; bases with no gene match: 4. CDR3 length: 15 amino acids. The CDR3 coding sequence is TGCGCCAGCAGCCAAGGGACAGGGACCACCTACGAGCAGTACTTC. This sequence encodes CASSQGTGTTYEQYF.

This sequence joins TRBV20-1 and TRBJ2-3, with 12 nucleotides matching TRBD2. Germline V gives CDR1 DFQATT, CDR2 SNEGSKA (reference sequence). The CDR3 contains 14 residues. V was clipped by 8 bases and J by 5 bases; unmatched bases: 8. The CDR3 loop is CSTRTSGDIDTQYF. CDR3 DNA: TGCAGTACCAGGACTAGCGGGGATATAGATACGCAGTATTTT.

The J gene is TRBJ2-1, the V gene TRBV4-2; TRBD2 is a possible D gene (6 bases). The CDR3 loop spans 16 amino acids. Germline CDR1 is LGHNA and CDR2 is YNFKEQ. V was clipped by 1 base and J by 7 bases, with 17 bases between them. Here the CDR3 reads CASSQAEAGLGNEQFF. The CDR3 nucleotides read TGTGCCAGCAGCCAAGCAGAGGCGGGGTTAGGTAATGAGCAGTTCTTC.

This clonotype was found once. The V call is TRBV4-3, the J call TRBJ1-2; 11 nucleotides align to TRBD1. Germline lookup yields CDR1 LGHNA and CDR2 YSLEER. The CDR3 consists of 13 residues. Trimming removed 2 bases from V and 11 bases from J; junction bases left unmatched: 4. The CDR3 protein is CASSQTGTGGYTF. CDR3 DNA sequence: TGCGCCAGCAGCCAAACCGGGACAGGGGGTTACACCTTC.

This clonotype was found a few times. The genes are TRBV6-6 and TRBJ1-2; 9 bases agree with TRBD1. From germline, CDR1 is MNHNY and CDR2 SVGAGI (reference sequence). The trim removed 7 bases at V and 8 bases at J, leaving 11 bases unmatched. This CDR3 comprises 14 residues. The CDR3, as DNA: TGTGCCAGCAACGACAGGGGGATATCGGAAGGCTACACCTTC. Translating gives CASNDRGISEGYTF.

This chain links TRBV20-1 with TRBJ1-2; 8 nucleotides align to TRBD1. The trim removed 0 bases at V and 2 bases at J, leaving 8 bases unmatched. Germline assignment: CDR1 DFQATT and CDR2 SNEGSKA (reference sequence). This CDR3 is 16 amino acids long. The CDR3 region is CSARDQVDRANYGYTF. The CDR3 DNA sequence: TGCAGTGCTAGAGATCAAGTGGACAGGGCCAACTATGGCTACACCTTC.

CDR3 sequence: CASSTFGTRFYEQYF. CDR3 in DNA: TGTGCCAGCAGTACCTTTGGGACACGCTTCTACGAGCAGTACTTC. The V gene is TRBV6-6, the J gene TRBJ2-7; a possible D gene is TRBD1 (6 bases). This CDR3 has 15 residues. From germline, CDR1 is MNHNY and CDR2 SVGAGI (reference sequence). With 5 bases removed from V and 3 bases from J, the gap between germline ends came to 17 bases.

V and J are TRBV9 and TRBJ2-1; D is undetermined. The CDR3 is 12 residues long. The V end lost 4 bases, the J end lost 6 bases, and 8 bases lay between the germline ends. CDR1 and CDR2 from the germline V gene are SGDLS and YYNGEE. CDR3 coding DNA: TGTGCCAGCAGCCCAACCATCAATGAGCAGTTCTTC. Amino acids: CASSPTINEQFF.

This clonotype is a singleton in its sample. V gene TRBV7-2 combines with J gene TRBJ1-1, with TRBD1 matching 9 bases. V lost 4 bases, J lost 2 bases, and 8 bases stayed unmatched. Germline values: CDR1 SGHTA, CDR2 FQGNSA. This CDR3 has 16 amino acids. The DNA for the CDR3 is TGTGCCAGCAGCTGGCGCGGGGGACAGGGTAACACTGAAGCTTTCTTT. Protein: CASSWRGGQGNTEAFF. Full variable domain (rest looked up from reference TRBV7-2 and TRBJ1-1): GAGVSQSPSNKVTEKGKDVELRCDPISGHTALYWYRQSLGQGLEFLIYFQGNSAPDKSGLPSDRFSAERTGGSVSTLTIQRTQQEDSAVYLCASSWRGGQGNTEAFFGQGTRLTVV.

The V and J genes are TRBV6-1 and TRBJ1-1; unclear D gene. Trimming pared 2 bases from V and 2 bases from J, leaving 9 bases between. CDR1 and CDR2 (germline): MNHNS, SASEGT. The CDR3 runs to 14 residues. CDR3 sequence reads: CASSEMIYNTEAFF. DNA of the CDR3: TGTGCCAGCAGTGAAATGATTTACAACACTGAAGCTTTCTTT.

In DNA form, the CDR3 reads TGCGCCAGCAGCCGCCCCCCGGGGCCTAGTTACAATGAGCAGTTCTTC. Translation gives CASSRPPGPSYNEQFF. The J gene is TRBJ2-1, the V gene TRBV5-1; D is possibly TRBD1 or TRBD2 (5 bases each). Trimming stripped 4 bases from V and 4 bases from J, with 18 bases between. This CDR3 is built from 16 residues. Germline V lookup: CDR1 SGHRS, CDR2 YFSETQ.

This clonotype was seen a handful of times. CDR3 sequence reads: CASSLNPSTYEQYF. The CDR3 nucleotides read TGTGCCAGCAGCTTAAACCCAAGCACCTACGAGCAGTACTTC. The rearrangement joins TRBV11-2 to TRBJ2-7; D gene uncertain. Deletions cut 2 bases from V and 2 bases from J, with 10 bases between. This CDR3 spans 14 amino acids. Germline V lookup: CDR1 SGHAT, CDR2 FQNNGV.

J is TRBJ2-3 and V is TRBV9; 8 positions match TRBD2. The germline V gene encodes CDR1 SGDLS and CDR2 YYNGEE. V lost 0 bases and J lost 3; bases outside the gene matches: 6. The CDR3 spans 16 residues. The CDR3 DNA reads as TGTGCCAGCAGCGTAGGCGACGGGGGGGTTACAGATACGCAGTATTTT. This gives the protein CASSVGDGGVTDTQYF.

The chain recombines TRBV7-2 with TRBJ1-5; the D is unclear. Between the trimmed V and J ends, which lost 3 bases and 7 bases, there was a span of 13 bases. Germline assignment: CDR1 SGHTA and CDR2 FQGNSA. CDR3 size: 14 residues. This CDR3 reads CASSLGPMEQPQHF. CDR3 bases: TGTGCCAGCAGCTTGGGCCCGATGGAGCAGCCCCAGCATTTT. The full variable domain, rest sourced from reference TRBV7-2 and TRBJ1-5, is GAGVSQSPSNKVTEKGKDVELRCDPISGHTALYWYRQSLGQGLEFLIYFQGNSAPDKSGLPSDRFSAERTGGSVSTLTIQRTQQEDSAVYLCASSLGPMEQPQHFGDGTRLSIL.

The V call is TRBV20-1, the J call TRBJ2-3; TRBD2 matches 7 bases. The V gene end was trimmed by 6 bases and the J gene end by 2 bases; junction bases not matched to a gene: 8. This CDR3 contains 14 residues. CDR1 DFQATT and CDR2 SNEGSKA come from the germline V gene (reference sequence). CDR3 bases: TGCAGTGCGGGGGGAGCGGGGAACACAGATACGCAGTATTTT. This codes for CSAGGAGNTDTQYF.

The chain is built from TRBV5-6 and TRBJ2-2, with TRBD1 matching 9 bases. The J segment lost 4 bases and the V segment lost 4 bases, leaving 11 bases of the junction unmatched. This CDR3 contains 17 residues. Per germline, CDR1 SGHDT and CDR2 YYEEEE. CDR3 sequence reads: CASSPYRGQGSTGELFF. The CDR3 nucleotides are TGTGCCAGCAGCCCTTACAGGGGGCAGGGTAGCACCGGGGAGCTGTTTTTT.

The chain combines TRBV29-1 with TRBJ2-5; TRBD1 aligns across 7 bases. CDR3 length: 14 amino acids. V lost 6 bases to trimming and J lost 1 base; unmatched junction nucleotides: 8. CDR1 and CDR2 from the germline V gene are SQVTM and ANQGSEA. DNA of the CDR3: TGCAGCGTCGGATCCGCAGGGGGCCAAGAGACCCAGTACTTC. This gives the protein CSVGSAGGQETQYF.